The clone carrying this TCR beta chain occurred many times. Its antigen is as yet unknown. Read sequence stops 3 residues before the CDR3 end, and the germline J gene provides the missing end. Trimming pared 2 bases from V and 2 bases from J, leaving 10 bases between. The CDR3 covers 14 residues. Germline lookup yields CDR1 KGHSH and CDR2 LQKENI. This sample was included in a study of T cell clonality in common variable immunodeficiency. Only in-frame clones appear in the TCRdb table, and some are missing; sequencing was by immunoSEQ multiplex PCR. This sample shows 40,000 to 45,000 clones and no singletons; roughly a tenth rests with the ten largest. Study findings and constraints: Patient heterogeneity in the CVID cohort limited correlations between repertoire features and clinical complications. CVID subjects shared fewer TCRbeta clones than healthy controls did.

The TCR sequence derives from a person aged 18-70 years in good health. V is TRBV18 and J is TRBJ2-7; D may be TRBD1 (6 bases). The sample taken for sequencing was peripheral blood mononuclear cells. The CDR3 DNA, read in part, is TGTGCCAGCTCACCATTACAGGGACCCTACGAG. It yields the protein CASSPLQGPYE. The CDR3 in full is CASSPLQGPYEQYF.